These 8 T cell receptor beta chains were sequenced from one sample in a study of cytomegalovirus exposure and HLA in healthy donors (dated by TCRdb to 2016 to 2017). The method was the immunoSEQ multiplex PCR assay. The multiplex PCR relied on a mix of 60 forward primers for TCR Vbeta segments and 13 reverse primers for TCR Jbeta segments. This immuneACCESS table, as held by TCRdb, lists in-frame sequences with V and J called but not all clones. Of the missing ones, under half trace to an unresolved V gene in checked studies; the others have no known cause. Within this sample are approximately 120,000 clones, with approximately 81% of them counted one time only. The top ten constitute 2.2% of the sample. Sequenced sample: PBMCs. These receptors originate from a woman in her 30s in good health and CMV-seronegative.

V usage is TRBV5-4 and J usage is TRBJ1-1; the match to TRBD1 covers 9 bases. The J segment lost 4 bases and the V segment lost 6 bases, leaving 10 bases of the junction unmatched. The V gene's germline CDR1 is SGHNT and CDR2 YYREEE (reference sequence). The CDR3 consists of 15 residues. This CDR3 is CASTIAGQGFTEAFF. In nucleotides, the CDR3 is TGTGCCAGCACCATCGCGGGACAGGGATTCACTGAAGCTTTCTTT.

V and J are TRBV10-3 and TRBJ2-7, with 9 nucleotides matching TRBD2. Trimming removed 2 bases from V and 6 bases from J; junction bases left unmatched: 8. Per germline, CDR1 ENHRY and CDR2 SYGVKD. This CDR3 comprises 15 residues. As DNA, the CDR3 is TGTGCCATCAGTGAGGGCGGGAGGGTACCGGGCGAGCAGTACTTC. Translating gives CAISEGGRVPGEQYF.

V is TRBV7-9 and J is TRBJ1-2, with 10 bases aligning to TRBD1. The CDR3 covers 16 residues. Unmatched junction bases numbered 10, after V lost 5 bases and J lost 4 bases. Germline V lookup: CDR1 SEHNR, CDR2 FQNEAQ (reference sequence). The CDR3 here is CASSQPGTGDLYGYTF. CDR3 nucleotides: TGTGCCAGCAGCCAACCCGGGACAGGGGACCTCTATGGCTACACCTTC.

V is TRBV4-1 and J is TRBJ2-7; TRBD2 aligns across 9 bases. Germline values: CDR1 MGHRA, CDR2 YSYEKL. The V segment lost 0 bases and the J segment 4 bases; nucleotides outside the gene matches: 16. The CDR3 totals 19 residues. The CDR3: CASSQDRGFSGRRQYEQYF. The CDR3 DNA reads TGCGCCAGCAGCCAAGATCGGGGGTTTAGCGGGAGAAGGCAGTACGAGCAGTACTTC.

This chain uses TRBV18 with TRBJ2-5, with a possible D match to TRBD2 (7 bases). CDR3 length: 15 residues. Per the germline V gene, CDR1 is KGHSH and CDR2 is LQKENI. V was clipped by 0 bases and J by 11 bases, with 19 bases between them. The CDR3 region has the DNA TGTGCCAGCTCACCACCAGGCAGGGGTGCGGGGGAGCAGTACTTC. This sequence encodes CASSPPGRGAGEQYF.

The rearrangement links TRBV4-1 to TRBJ2-5; 9 nucleotides match TRBD1. The J call may be mistaken, given a closer DNA end match to TRBJ2-7. The CDR3 is made up of 14 amino acids. Germline V lookup: CDR1 MGHRA, CDR2 YSYEKL. The CDR3 region is CASRPDRGSYEQYF. The DNA of the CDR3 is TGCGCCAGCAGACCCGACAGGGGGTCCTACGAGCAGTACTTC.

This chain links TRBV4-1 with TRBJ1-6; perhaps TRBD1 as D (5 bases). V gave up 3 bases and J gave up 14 bases, with 11 bases separating them. Germline V CDR1 and CDR2: MGHRA, YSYEKL. The CDR3 sequence is 12 residues long. This CDR3 is CASSHSDSTLHF. The CDR3 nucleotides read TGCGCCAGCAGCCATTCCGACAGCACCCTCCACTTT.

This clone has only one observation. The chain couples TRBV27 to TRBJ2-4; 8 bases are a match to TRBD1. In germline, CDR1 is MNHEY, CDR2 SMNVEV (reference sequence). The CDR3 contains 13 residues. Trimming removed 10 bases from V and 9 bases from J; junction bases left unmatched: 11. The CDR3 DNA sequence: TGTGCCACCAGGACAGGGACGACAAGCATTCAGTACTTC. It yields the protein CATRTGTTSIQYF.